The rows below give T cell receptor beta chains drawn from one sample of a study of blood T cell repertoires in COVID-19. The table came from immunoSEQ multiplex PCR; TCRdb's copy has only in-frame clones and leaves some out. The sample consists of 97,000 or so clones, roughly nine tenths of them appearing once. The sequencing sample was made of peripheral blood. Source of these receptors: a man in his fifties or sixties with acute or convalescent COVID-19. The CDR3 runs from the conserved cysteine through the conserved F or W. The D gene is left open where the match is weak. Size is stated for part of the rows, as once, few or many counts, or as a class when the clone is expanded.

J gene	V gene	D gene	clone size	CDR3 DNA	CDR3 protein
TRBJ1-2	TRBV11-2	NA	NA	TGTGCCAGCAGCAAGACAGTCGAGTATGGCTACACCTTC	CASSKTVEYGYTF
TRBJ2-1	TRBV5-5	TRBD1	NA	TGTGCCAGCAGCTGGGACAGTCCACCCTACAATGAGCAGTTCTTC	CASSWDSPPYNEQFF
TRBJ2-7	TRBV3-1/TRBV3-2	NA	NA	TGTGCCAGCAGTCAGTCTCAGGGGAGCGAGCAGTACTTC	CASSQSQGSEQYF
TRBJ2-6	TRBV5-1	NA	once	TGCGCCAGCAGCTTGGAAGTTATCAGTTTCTCTGGGGCCAACGTCCTGACTTTC	CASSLEVISFSGANVLTF
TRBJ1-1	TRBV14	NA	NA	TGTGCCAGCAGCCTTGGACTCGAAACTTTCTTT	CASSLGLETFF
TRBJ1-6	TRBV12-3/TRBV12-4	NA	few	TGTGCCAGCAGTCGCTATAATTCACCCCTCCACTTT	CASSRYNSPLHF
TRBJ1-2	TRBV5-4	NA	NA	TGTGCCAGCAGCTTTACCGGGACAAACTTCTATGGCTACACCTTC	CASSFTGTNFYGYTF
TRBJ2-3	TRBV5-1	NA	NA	TGCGCCAGCAGCTTGGCCGTCACAGGGAGCCAATCCGATACGCAGTATTTT	CASSLAVTGSQSDTQYF
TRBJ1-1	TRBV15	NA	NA	TGTGCCACCAGCAGAGATGTCAGGGGGAACACTGAAGCTTTCTTT	CATSRDVRGNTEAFF
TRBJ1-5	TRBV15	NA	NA	TGTGCCACCAGCAACACTAAATATCAGCCCCAGCATTTT	CATSNTKYQPQHF